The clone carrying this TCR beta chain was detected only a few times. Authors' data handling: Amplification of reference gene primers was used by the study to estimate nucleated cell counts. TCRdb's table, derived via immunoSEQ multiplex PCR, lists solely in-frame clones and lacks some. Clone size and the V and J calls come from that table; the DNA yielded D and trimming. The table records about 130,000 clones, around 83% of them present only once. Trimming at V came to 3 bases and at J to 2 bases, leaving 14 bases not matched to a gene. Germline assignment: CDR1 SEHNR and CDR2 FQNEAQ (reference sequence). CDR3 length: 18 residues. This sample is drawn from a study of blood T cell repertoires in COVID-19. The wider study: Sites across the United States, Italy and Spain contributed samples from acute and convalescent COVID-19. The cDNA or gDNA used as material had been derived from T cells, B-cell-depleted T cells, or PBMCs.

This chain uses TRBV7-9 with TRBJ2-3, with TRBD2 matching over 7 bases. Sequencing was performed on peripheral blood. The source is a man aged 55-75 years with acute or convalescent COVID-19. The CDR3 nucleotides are TGTGCCAGCAGCTTCCCATTTCGACTAGCCAAGGTCACAGATACGCAGTATTTT. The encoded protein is CASSFPFRLAKVTDTQYF.